A selection of T cell receptor beta chains follows, all from one sample in a study of beta chain features in type 1 diabetes. Only in-frame clones appear in the TCRdb table, and some are missing; sequencing was by immunoSEQ multiplex PCR. The sample lists just over 600,000 clones, around 15% occurring once. The sample taken for sequencing was naive CD4+ T cells from blood. These receptors were obtained from a man younger than 30 in good health. The CDR3 runs from the conserved cysteine through the conserved F or W. The D gene is left open where the match is weak. For some rows the clone size is stated as once, few or many, or as a class when expanded; others skip it.

j_gene	abundance	d_gene	v_gene	CDR3aa	CDR3nt
TRBJ2-1	few	NA	TRBV7-9	CASRFSDSASYNEQFF	TGTGCCAGCAGGTTTTCGGACAGCGCCTCCTACAATGAGCAGTTCTTC
TRBJ2-1	NA	NA	TRBV7-6	CASSSIWGMHEQFF	TGTGCCAGCAGCTCGATCTGGGGCATGCATGAGCAGTTCTTC
TRBJ1-4	few	NA	TRBV4-3	CASSRQVRDNEKLFF	TGCGCCAGCAGCCGCCAGGTTCGGGACAATGAAAAACTGTTTTTT
TRBJ1-1	NA	NA	TRBV5-1	CASRARNTEAFF	TGCGCCAGCAGGGCTAGGAACACTGAAGCTTTCTTT
TRBJ2-3	NA	TRBD1	TRBV5-1	CASSHGTGADTQYF	TGCGCCAGCAGCCACGGGACAGGCGCGGATACGCAGTATTTT
TRBJ2-7	NA	TRBD1	TRBV14	CASSADRGRGYEQYF	TGTGCCAGCAGCGCCGACAGGGGGCGTGGCTACGAGCAGTACTTC
TRBJ2-5	NA	NA	TRBV29-1	CSVDRGWGPETQYF	TGCAGCGTTGACCGAGGGTGGGGTCCAGAGACCCAGTACTTC
TRBJ2-3	NA	NA	TRBV29-1	CSAGGGTDTQYF	TGCAGCGCGGGTGGTGGCACAGATACGCAGTATTTT
TRBJ2-6	NA	NA	TRBV4-3	CASSHGGGGNSGANVLTF	TGCGCCAGCAGCCACGGAGGAGGGGGTAACTCTGGGGCCAACGTCCTGACTTTC
TRBJ2-1	NA	NA	TRBV6-5	CASSYQAETFYNEQFF	TGTGCCAGCAGTTATCAAGCGGAAACGTTCTACAATGAGCAGTTCTTC
TRBJ2-5	NA	NA	TRBV4-2	CASSQGSLGDQETQYF	TGTGCCAGCAGCCAAGGCTCTCTAGGTGACCAAGAGACCCAGTACTTC
TRBJ1-1	NA	NA	TRBV6-1	CAGRQQLNTEAFF	TGTGCCGGCCGACAGCAGTTGAACACTGAAGCTTTCTTT
TRBJ1-2	NA	TRBD1	TRBV7-3	CASSSDGQAAGGYTF	TGTGCCAGCAGCTCTGACGGACAGGCGGCTGGAGGCTACACCTTC
TRBJ1-2	NA	NA	TRBV4-3	CASSQDPGTYGYTF	TGCGCCAGCAGCCAAGACCCGGGTACCTATGGCTACACCTTC